Each of the 18 T cell receptor beta chains below was sequenced from the same sample in a study of blood T cell repertoires in COVID-19. Data came from immunoSEQ multiplex PCR; TCRdb stores just in-frame clones and leaves some out. The sample shows 150,000 to 200,000 clones, around 83% of them seen only once. Specimen: peripheral blood. The receptors were gathered from a man between 18 and 35 years old with acute or convalescent COVID-19.

V usage is TRBV10-2 and J usage is TRBJ1-2; D remains unclear. CDR1 and CDR2 from the germline V gene are WSHSY and SAAADI. Trimming removed 6 bases from V and 7 bases from J, with 12 bases in between. This CDR3 contains 12 residues. The CDR3 DNA reads as TGCGCCAGCAGCGGAGGTTTTGGTGGCTACACCTTC. Its protein is CASSGGFGGYTF.

This chain uses TRBV19 with TRBJ1-4, with D maybe TRBD1 (6 bases). Germline V gene data show CDR1 as LNHDA and CDR2 as SQIVND (reference sequence). V was cut by 10 bases and J by 4 bases, with 16 bases left in between. The CDR3 is made up of 14 amino acids. The CDR3 here is CATKTGTGNEKLFF. The CDR3 DNA sequence: TGTGCCACTAAAACAGGGACCGGTAATGAAAAACTGTTTTTT. Based on the CDR3 plus reference TRBV19 and TRBJ1-4, the full variable domain is DGGITQSPKYLFRKEGQNVTLSCEQNLNHDAMYWYRQDPGQGLRLIYYSQIVNDFQKGDIAEGYSVSREKKESFPLTVTSAQKNPTAFYLCATKTGTGNEKLFFGSGTQLSVL.

The chain recombines TRBV5-1 with TRBJ2-7, with a weak D call TRBD1 (6 bases). The germline V and J ends were trimmed by 5 bases and 3 bases, with 12 bases remaining between them. This CDR3 is built from 13 residues. Germline CDR1 is SGHRS and CDR2 is YFSETQ. The CDR3 DNA sequence: TGCGCCAGCAGGGGTCGGACAGACTACGAGCAGTACGTC. Its protein product is CASRGRTDYEQYV.

This clone was counted between two and nine times. The V call is TRBV6-5, the J call TRBJ2-1, with D unclear. Germline V gives CDR1 MNHEY, CDR2 SVGAGI. Trimming shortened V by 9 bases and J by 0 bases, and 9 bases separated the two germline ends. This CDR3 has 13 amino acids. The CDR3 DNA follows: TGTGCCAGTACTCTAAGCTCCTACAATGAGCAGTTCTTC. Its translation: CASTLSSYNEQFF.

The rearrangement uses TRBV10-2 and TRBJ2-7; 10 bases are a match to TRBD2. Trimming took 0 bases from V and 4 from J; bases not matched to a gene: 0. The CDR3 has 14 amino acids. The germline CDR1 and CDR2 sequences are WSHSY and SAAADI. The CDR3 sequence: CASSESTSGYEQYV. The CDR3 DNA is TGCGCCAGCAGTGAGTCGACTAGCGGGTACGAGCAGTACGTC.

This clone was seen a handful of times. V gene TRBV30 combines with J gene TRBJ1-6; no reliable D call. There are 14 residues in the CDR3. Trimming left V 2 bases short and J 8 bases short, with 13 bases between. Germline V lookup: CDR1 GTSNPN, CDR2 SVGIG (reference sequence). CDR3 in amino acids: CAWSRRVGDSPLHF. The CDR3 nucleotides read TGTGCCTGGAGTAGGAGGGTAGGCGATTCACCCCTCCACTTT.

This clone came up once. This sequence joins TRBV4-2 and TRBJ1-2; TRBD1 matches at 7 bases. CDR3 length: 15 residues. From germline, CDR1 is LGHNA and CDR2 YNFKEQ. With 0 bases clipped from V and 8 bases from J, the junction kept 9 bases outside the gene matches. CDR3: CASSQDVTGIRGYTF. Written as DNA, the CDR3 is TGTGCCAGCAGCCAAGATGTGACAGGGATTCGAGGCTACACCTTC.

The chain joins TRBV25-1 to TRBJ2-1; TRBD2 matches 12 bases. This CDR3 is 16 amino acids long. The ends lost 4 bases at V and 7 bases at J; junction bases unmatched: 8. Looked up from germline, CDR1 is MGHDK and CDR2 is SYGVNS. The CDR3 region has the DNA TGTGCCAGCAGTGCCCCTAGCGGGGGGGCTGGGAATGAGCAGTTCTTC. It codes for CASSAPSGGAGNEQFF.

This clone was seen a single time. CDR3 residues: CASSSRQGRGNEQFF. The CDR3 DNA is TGTGCCAGCAGCTCTCGACAGGGAAGGGGCAATGAGCAGTTCTTC. The V and J genes are TRBV7-6 and TRBJ2-1; TRBD1 matches at 7 bases. The CDR3 runs to 15 residues. Trimming at V came to 4 bases and at J to 6 bases, leaving 9 bases not matched to a gene. Per germline, CDR1 SGHVS and CDR2 FNYEAQ.

This rearrangement joins TRBV6-5 to TRBJ1-1; 8 bases agree with TRBD1. Germline V gene data show CDR1 as MNHEY and CDR2 as SVGAGI. The length of the CDR3 is 15 residues. V gave up 2 bases and J gave up 0 bases; unmatched junction bases: 2. In DNA, the CDR3 is TGTGCCAGCAGTTACGGACAGGGTTTGAACACTGAAGCTTTCTTT. Amino acid sequence: CASSYGQGLNTEAFF.

The genes are TRBV6-4 and TRBJ1-5; D is possibly TRBD1 (5 bases). The ends were cut back, 7 bases at V and 7 bases at J, with 8 bases in the middle. There are 11 residues in the CDR3. Germline V gene lookup returns CDR1 MRHNA and CDR2 SNTAGT. In nucleotides, the CDR3 is TGTGCCAGCAAAGGGGAACAGCCCCAGCATTTT. Translated: CASKGEQPQHF.

V gene TRBV6-5 combines with J gene TRBJ1-2; D perhaps matches TRBD1 (5 bases). Germline V gene data show CDR1 as MNHEY and CDR2 as SVGAGI. The CDR3 runs 15 residues. V lost 0 bases and J lost 3, with 11 bases in between. DNA for the CDR3: TGTGCCAGCAGTTACTCGGCAGGGCTGGACTATGGCTACACCTTC. It translates to CASSYSAGLDYGYTF.

The chain employs TRBV24-1 and TRBJ2-7; TRBD1 might be the D (6 bases). This CDR3 region has 16 residues. CDR1 and CDR2 from the germline V gene are KGHDR and SFDVKD. V lost 7 bases and J lost 3, with 21 bases in between. The CDR3 region is CATRKASDSLIYEQYV. The CDR3 bases are TGTGCCACCAGGAAGGCATCGGACAGTTTGATCTACGAGCAGTACGTC.

This sequence joins TRBV6-5 and TRBJ2-7; 7 bases fit TRBD1. Trimming at V came to 6 bases and at J to 4 bases, leaving 9 bases not matched to a gene. The CDR3 totals 14 residues. The germline V gene encodes CDR1 MNHEY and CDR2 SVGAGI. CDR3 sequence (DNA): TGTGCCAGCAGCCTTCGACAGGGAAGGTACGAGCAGTACTTC. As protein: CASSLRQGRYEQYF.

This clone was observed a handful of times. The chain couples TRBV5-6 to TRBJ1-4, with D uncertain. Germline loops: CDR1 SGHDT, CDR2 YYEEEE. V lost 0 bases and J 6 bases, leaving 9 bases between the germline ends. There are 14 residues in the CDR3. CDR3 sequence reads: CASSLVSGDEKLFF. The CDR3 nucleotides are TGTGCCAGCAGCTTGGTGTCCGGGGATGAAAAACTGTTTTTT.

This chain uses TRBV7-9 with TRBJ1-1, with TRBD1 matching over 9 bases. Germline assignment: CDR1 SEHNR and CDR2 FQNEAQ (reference sequence). Trimming took 5 bases from V and 5 from J; bases not matched to a gene: 6. CDR3 length: 14 residues. The CDR3 sequence is CASSTPGQGTEAFF. The CDR3 nucleotides are TGTGCCAGCAGCACGCCGGGACAGGGAACTGAAGCTTTCTTT.

The rearrangement joins TRBV9 to TRBJ2-1; 10 nucleotides align to TRBD2. This CDR3 has 15 residues. J was trimmed by 6 bases and V by 0 bases; bases with no gene match: 3. Germline CDR1 and CDR2: SGDLS and YYNGEE. The CDR3 is CASSVVSGGGNEQFF. The CDR3 bases are TGTGCCAGCAGCGTAGTGAGCGGGGGGGGCAATGAGCAGTTCTTC.

The V call is TRBV12-3 or TRBV12-4, the J call TRBJ2-7, with a weak D call TRBD2 (6 bases). The CDR3 totals 13 residues. The V gene lost 5 bases and the J gene lost 2 bases, with 10 bases spanning the gap. This chain's CDR3 is CASSLGLPYEQYV. The DNA of the CDR3 is TGTGCCAGCAGTCTGGGACTCCCCTACGAGCAGTACGTC.